This TCR beta chain was identified in a study of shared clonotypes between healthy human individuals. On this clone: At one boundary the junction diverges from the germline segment, which might be a read error.

Only CD45RO-negative cells positively selected for CCR7 counted as naive CD8 cells, so terminally differentiated effector memory CD45RA+ cells were excluded. Germline V gene sequence: CDR1 SSHAT, CDR2 FNYEAQ (reference sequence). CDR3 length equals 14 residues. Sorted subsets were amplified in replicate PCRs using 200 ng DNA, approximately 30,000 T cell genomes. The repertoire was sequenced with immunoSEQ multiplex PCR; TCRdb's copy has only in-frame clones and lacks some. In the table there are almost 700,000 clones, roughly nine tenths of which are singletons. V is TRBV7-7 and J is TRBJ1-3, with D maybe TRBD1 (5 bases). This receptor was taken from a man younger than 40 in good health. Sequences were obtained from naive CD8+ T cells sorted from blood. The CDR3 nucleotides read TGTGCTAGCAGCTTAGTCCAGGGAGGAAACACCATATATTTT. Amino acids: CASSLVQGGNTIYF.